A single sample gave rise to the 25 T cell receptor beta chains below, sequenced in a study of shared clonotypes between healthy human individuals. Some clones are missing from TCRdb's copy, which holds only in-frame ones; the method was immunoSEQ multiplex PCR. The repertoire holds 2,500,000 or so clones, under 95% seen once, with roughly 0.36% in the top ten. The specimen was naive CD4+ T cells from PBMCs. Subset reported: CD45RA+ positively selected. The receptors shown here come from a man aged 18 to 29 in good health. Some clones in this sample may be carry-over from other donors' samples.

This clone has a single count. The chain has TRBV7-8 and TRBJ1-2, with a weak D call TRBD1 (5 bases). The CDR3 is 15 residues long. Germline V CDR1 and CDR2: SGHVS, FQNEAQ. The ends were cut back, 5 bases at V and 6 bases at J, with 19 bases in the middle. CDR3 sequence (DNA): TGTGCCAGCAGCCGGGCCCCAGGGTTGCCGGATGGCTACACCTTC. Translated, it gives CASSRAPGLPDGYTF.

In the case of this clone: In the same sample, other DNA sequences code for this CDR3. V gene TRBV5-6 combines with J gene TRBJ1-1, with 8 bases fitting TRBD1. There are 14 residues in the CDR3. V lost 1 base and J lost 4; bases outside the gene matches: 3. Germline-derived CDR1 and CDR2 are SGHDT and YYEEEE. CDR3: CASSLLQGGTEAFF. The CDR3 nucleotides are TGTGCCAGCAGCTTGTTACAGGGGGGCACTGAAGCTTTCTTT.

The V and J genes are TRBV30 and TRBJ2-3; D gene uncertain. The germline CDR1 and CDR2 sequences are GTSNPN and SVGIG (reference sequence). CDR3 length equals 15 residues. The V end lost 0 bases, the J end lost 0 bases, and 10 bases lay between the germline ends. CDR3 sequence reads: CAWSVDAASTDTQYF. The DNA for the CDR3 is TGTGCCTGGAGTGTGGACGCGGCTAGCACAGATACGCAGTATTTT.

This chain connects TRBV28 to TRBJ1-5, with D uncertain. Germline values: CDR1 MDHEN, CDR2 SYDVKM. The V end lost 1 base, the J end lost 0 bases, and 10 bases lay between the germline ends. The CDR3 spans 16 residues. The CDR3 loop reads CASSLLNGNSNQPQHF. The CDR3 coding sequence is TGTGCCAGCAGTTTATTGAACGGGAATAGCAATCAGCCCCAGCATTTT.

This clone was observed a single time. This chain links TRBV19 with TRBJ2-5, with D possibly being TRBD1 (5 bases). This CDR3 is 10 amino acids long. Germline assignment: CDR1 LNHDA and CDR2 SQIVND (reference sequence). V lost 8 bases, J lost 5 bases, and 6 bases lay in between. The CDR3 DNA follows: TGTGCCAGTGGGGCGGAGACCCAGTACTTC. This gives the protein CASGAETQYF.

The rearrangement uses TRBV7-2 and TRBJ2-7, with 9 bases matching TRBD2. Germline trimming cut 3 bases from V and 6 bases from J; bases unmatched to any gene: 6. The germline CDR1 and CDR2 sequences are SGHTA and FQGNSA. CDR3 length: 14 amino acids. CDR3 bases: TGTGCCAGCAGCTTCGGGACTAGCAACGCCGAGCAGTACTTC. It specifies CASSFGTSNAEQYF.

V is TRBV6-5 and J is TRBJ2-1; D uncertain. Trimming cost V 4 bases and J 9 bases, with 10 bases left between them. The CDR3 is made up of 12 amino acids. CDR1 MNHEY and CDR2 SVGAGI come from the germline V gene. CDR3 sequence reads: CASSSEIGEQFF. In DNA form, the CDR3 reads TGTGCCAGCAGTTCGGAGATCGGTGAGCAGTTCTTC.

The genes are TRBV5-1 and TRBJ2-5; TRBD1 agrees at 7 bases. Germline V CDR1 and CDR2: SGHRS, YFSETQ. The CDR3 is made up of 14 amino acids. Unmatched junction bases numbered 10, after V lost 4 bases and J lost 7 bases. CDR3 protein: CASSGGQPDRTQYF. CDR3 nucleotides: TGCGCCAGCAGCGGGGGACAGCCCGATCGGACCCAGTACTTC.

V and J are TRBV2 and TRBJ2-1; TRBD2 matches at 13 bases. Germline V gene data show CDR1 as SNHLY and CDR2 as FYNNEI. The CDR3 length is 13 residues. The V and J ends lost 9 bases and 10 bases, in that order; junction bases with no gene match: 6. The CDR3 DNA follows: TGTGCCAGTGGGACTAGCGGGAAGGGGGAGCAGTTCTTC. It specifies CASGTSGKGEQFF.

J is TRBJ2-2 and V is TRBV5-1; 10 positions agree with TRBD2. Germline trimming cut 0 bases from V and 3 bases from J; bases unmatched to any gene: 8. Germline V lookup: CDR1 SGHRS, CDR2 YFSETQ. This CDR3 region has 18 residues. The CDR3 DNA is TGCGCCAGCAGCTTGGGGCTAGCGGGAGAGTCGCACACCGGGGAGCTGTTTTTT. It codes for CASSLGLAGESHTGELFF.

The genes are TRBV18 and TRBJ2-3; 9 nucleotides align to TRBD2. V lost 6 bases to trimming and J lost 0 bases; unmatched junction nucleotides: 7. The CDR3 runs to 16 residues. Germline V CDR1 and CDR2: KGHSH, LQKENI. Here the CDR3 reads CASSRSGGSSTDTQYF. CDR3 coding DNA: TGTGCCAGCTCCCGTAGCGGGGGATCTAGCACAGATACGCAGTATTTT.

The J gene is TRBJ1-5, the V gene TRBV4-3; no definite D call. With 0 bases removed from V and 4 bases from J, the gap between germline ends came to 4 bases. Germline V gene lookup returns CDR1 LGHNA and CDR2 YSLEER. The CDR3 runs 13 residues. The CDR3 nucleotides are TGCGCCAGCAGCCAAGATAATAATCAGCCCCAGCATTTT. Translated, it gives CASSQDNNQPQHF.

DNA of the CDR3: TGTGCCACCGTGGGGGGACAGGGGGCGGACTATGGCTACACCTTC. It codes for CATVGGQGADYGYTF. The chain is built from TRBV2 and TRBJ1-2, with 12 bases lining up with TRBD1. The CDR3 is 15 amino acids. Germline V gene sequence: CDR1 SNHLY, CDR2 FYNNEI. V was clipped by 10 bases and J by 3 bases; unmatched bases: 9. Drawing the rest from reference TRBV2 and TRBJ1-2, the complete variable domain is EPEVTQTPSHQVTQMGQEVILRCVPISNHLYFYWYRQILGQKVEFLVSFYNNEISEKSEIFDDQFSVERPDGSNFTLKIRSTKLEDSAMYFCATVGGQGADYGYTFGSGTRLTVV.

This sequence joins TRBV28 and TRBJ1-1; possibly TRBD1 for D (5 bases). The CDR3 length is 14 residues. V shed 6 bases and J shed 2 bases, with 13 bases lying between them. The germline gives CDR1 MDHEN, CDR2 SYDVKM. The CDR3 bases are TGTGCCAGCAGGGGGGGAGGGCTAAACACTGAAGCTTTCTTT. Translation: CASRGGGLNTEAFF.

This chain links TRBV5-8 with TRBJ2-7; D call uncertain. CDR3 length: 12 residues. CDR1 SGHTS and CDR2 YDEGEE come from the germline V gene. V was pared by 3 bases and J by 6 bases, with 10 bases between. The chain's CDR3 is CASSSNLGEQYF. The CDR3 region has the DNA TGTGCCAGCAGCTCTAACTTGGGCGAGCAGTACTTC. Full variable domain (outside the CDR3, taken from reference TRBV5-8 and TRBJ2-7): EAGVTQSPTHLIKTRGQQATLRCSPISGHTSVYWYQQALGLGLQFLLWYDEGEERNRGNFPPRFSGRQFPNYSSELNVNALELEDSALYLCASSSNLGEQYFGPGTRLTVT.

This clone was found once. The chain carries TRBV15 and TRBJ1-5, with D possibly TRBD1 on 5 matching bases. There are 15 residues in the CDR3. Germline V gene lookup returns CDR1 LNHNV and CDR2 YYDKDF (reference sequence). The V end lost 8 bases, the J end lost 0 bases, and 14 bases lay between the germline ends. The CDR3 sequence is CATAWGGFSNQPQHF. The CDR3 DNA sequence: TGTGCCACCGCGTGGGGCGGATTTAGCAATCAGCCCCAGCATTTT. The full variable domain, in which reference TRBV15 and TRBJ1-5 provide the parts outside the CDR3, is DAMVIQNPRYQVTQFGKPVTLSCSQTLNHNVMYWYQQKSSQAPKLLFHYYDKDFNNEADTPDNFQSRRPNTSFCFLDIRSPGLGDTAMYLCATAWGGFSNQPQHFGDGTRLSIL.

The chain carries TRBV29-1 and TRBJ2-1; TRBD2 aligns across 10 bases. Germline trimming cut 2 bases from V and 12 bases from J; bases unmatched to any gene: 4. Germline values: CDR1 SQVTM, CDR2 ANQGSEA. This CDR3 is 12 amino acids long. Here the CDR3 reads CSVEYSGRSQFF. In nucleotides, the CDR3 is TGCAGCGTTGAATATAGCGGGAGGTCGCAGTTCTTC.

V usage is TRBV30 and J usage is TRBJ2-1; 7 bases line up with TRBD2. V trimming: 2 bases; J trimming: 7 bases; junction bases outside the gene matches: 11. The CDR3 consists of 15 residues. CDR1 is GTSNPN, CDR2 SVGIG, per germline (reference sequence). The CDR3 DNA reads TGTGCCTGGAGTAAGGGCGCGGGAGAGTTGAATGAGCAGTTCTTC. Protein sequence: CAWSKGAGELNEQFF.

J is TRBJ1-1 and V is TRBV30; perhaps TRBD1 as D (6 bases). V lost 2 bases, J lost 4 bases, and 14 bases lay in between. The V gene's germline CDR1 is GTSNPN and CDR2 SVGIG (reference sequence). The CDR3 is 14 residues long. CDR3 residues: CAWSSPGRGTEAFF. In DNA form, the CDR3 reads TGTGCCTGGAGTTCACCCGGCAGGGGCACTGAAGCTTTCTTT.

The chain joins TRBV15 to TRBJ2-5; TRBD2 is a possible D gene (5 bases). Germline CDR1 is LNHNV and CDR2 is YYDKDF (reference sequence). With 2 bases removed from V and 5 bases from J, the gap between germline ends came to 15 bases. This CDR3 region has 15 residues. CDR3 nucleotides: TGTGCCACCAGCAGATTGCTGGGCAGGAGGGAGACCCAGTACTTC. Amino acid sequence: CATSRLLGRRETQYF.

In regard to this clone: The sample carries other DNA sequences with the same CDR3. The V gene is TRBV18, the J gene TRBJ1-1, with TRBD1 identical over 7 bases. The CDR3 runs 14 residues. The junction had 2 bases not matched to a gene; V was cut back by 2 bases and J by 2 bases. The germline V gene encodes CDR1 KGHSH and CDR2 LQKENI. The CDR3 DNA is TGTGCCAGCTCACCAGCAGGGGGTAACACTGAAGCTTTCTTT. It is translated as CASSPAGGNTEAFF.

The chain carries TRBV10-3 and TRBJ1-5; 8 positions match TRBD1. The CDR3 consists of 13 residues. The V gene's germline CDR1 is ENHRY and CDR2 SYGVKD. The trim removed 8 bases at V and 5 bases at J, leaving 5 bases unmatched. The CDR3 region is CAIGAGGDQPQHF. For the CDR3, the DNA is TGTGCCATCGGGGCAGGGGGCGATCAGCCCCAGCATTTT.

The chain is built from TRBV28 and TRBJ1-3; D call uncertain. Germline CDR1 MDHEN, CDR2 SYDVKM. V lost 6 bases and J lost 4, with 7 bases in between. The CDR3 has 12 amino acids. CDR3 residues: CASREVGNTIYF. CDR3 coding DNA: TGTGCCAGCAGGGAAGTGGGAAACACCATATATTTT.

This chain links TRBV4-1 with TRBJ1-2, with no clear D. This CDR3 comprises 14 residues. V lost 0 bases to trimming and J lost 8 bases, with 13 bases between them. Germline CDR1 reads MGHRA; CDR2 reads YSYEKL. In DNA, the CDR3 is TGCGCCAGCAGCCAAGATCCCGGGAGAGACGGCTACACCTTC. This codes for CASSQDPGRDGYTF.

The chain couples TRBV5-1 to TRBJ2-2, with D perhaps matching TRBD1 or TRBD2 (5 bases each). The germline V and J ends were trimmed by 0 bases and 6 bases, with 18 bases remaining between them. Germline lookup yields CDR1 SGHRS and CDR2 YFSETQ. The CDR3 extends over 17 amino acids. The CDR3 is CASSLEGSLRLSGELFF. The CDR3 DNA follows: TGCGCCAGCAGCTTGGAGGGGAGTCTTAGACTGTCCGGGGAGCTGTTTTTT.